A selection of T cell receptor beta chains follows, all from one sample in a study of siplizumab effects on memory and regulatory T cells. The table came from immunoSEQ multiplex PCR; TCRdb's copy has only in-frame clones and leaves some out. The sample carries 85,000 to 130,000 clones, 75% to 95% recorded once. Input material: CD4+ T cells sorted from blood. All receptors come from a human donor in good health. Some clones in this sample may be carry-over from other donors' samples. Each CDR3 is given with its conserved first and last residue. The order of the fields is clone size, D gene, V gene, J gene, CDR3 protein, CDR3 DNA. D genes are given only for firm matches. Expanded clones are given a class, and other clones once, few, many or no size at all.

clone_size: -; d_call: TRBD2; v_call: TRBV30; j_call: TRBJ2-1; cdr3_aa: CAWSATSGRGLNEQFF; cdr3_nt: TGTGCCTGGAGTGCCACGAGCGGGAGGGGTCTAAATGAGCAGTTCTTC
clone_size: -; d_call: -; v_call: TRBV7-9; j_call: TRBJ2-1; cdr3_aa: CASSLAVGANNEQFF; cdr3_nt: TGTGCCAGCAGCTTAGCGGTAGGAGCGAACAATGAGCAGTTCTTC
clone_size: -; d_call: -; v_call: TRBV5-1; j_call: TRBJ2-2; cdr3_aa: CASSLVAGSTTGELFF; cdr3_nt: TGCGCCAGCAGCTTGGTGGCGGGTTCTACCACCGGGGAGCTGTTTTTT
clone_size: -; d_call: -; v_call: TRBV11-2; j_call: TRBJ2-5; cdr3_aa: CASSRGTVRQETQYF; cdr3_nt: TGTGCCAGCAGCCGCGGGACAGTTCGCCAAGAGACCCAGTACTTC
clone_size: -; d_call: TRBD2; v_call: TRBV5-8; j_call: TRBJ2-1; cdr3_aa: CASSLPRLAGVEEQFF; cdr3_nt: TGTGCCAGCAGCTTGCCTAGACTAGCGGGAGTGGAGGAGCAGTTCTTC
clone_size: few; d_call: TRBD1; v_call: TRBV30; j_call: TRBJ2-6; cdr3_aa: CAWGQGSKMAGANVLTF; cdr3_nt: TGTGCCTGGGGACAGGGTAGTAAAATGGCTGGGGCCAACGTCCTGACTTTC
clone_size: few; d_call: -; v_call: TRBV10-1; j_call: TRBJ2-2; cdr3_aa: CASSREMNGELFF; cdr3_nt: TGCGCCAGCAGCCGGGAGATGAACGGGGAGCTGTTTTTT
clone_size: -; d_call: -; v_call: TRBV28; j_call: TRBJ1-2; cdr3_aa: CASSLFLVYTF; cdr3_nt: TGTGCCAGCAGTTTATTTCTGGTCTACACCTTC
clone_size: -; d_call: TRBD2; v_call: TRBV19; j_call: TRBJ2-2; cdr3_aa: CASSWAGGDTGELFF; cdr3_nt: TGTGCCAGTAGTTGGGCGGGAGGGGACACCGGGGAGCTGTTTTTT
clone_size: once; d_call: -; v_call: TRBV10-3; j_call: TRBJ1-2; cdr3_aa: CAIESPNYGYTF; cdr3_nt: TGTGCCATCGAGTCACCGAACTATGGCTACACCTTC
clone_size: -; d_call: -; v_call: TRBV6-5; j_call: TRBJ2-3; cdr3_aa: CASNVGGYGDTQYF; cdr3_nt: TGTGCCAGTAATGTGGGAGGATACGGAGATACGCAGTATTTT
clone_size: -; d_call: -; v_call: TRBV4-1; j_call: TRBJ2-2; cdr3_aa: CASSTEMGANTGELFF; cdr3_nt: TGCGCCAGCAGCACCGAAATGGGGGCCAACACCGGGGAGCTGTTTTTT
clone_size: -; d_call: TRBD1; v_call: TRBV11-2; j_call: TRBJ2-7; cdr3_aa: CASTEQGAYRNEQYF; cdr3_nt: TGTGCCAGCACCGAACAGGGGGCCTATAGGAACGAGCAGTACTTC
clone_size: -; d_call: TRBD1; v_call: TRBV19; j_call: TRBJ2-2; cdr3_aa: CASSMDRVGTGELFF; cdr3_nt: TGTGCCAGTAGTATGGACAGGGTCGGCACCGGGGAGCTGTTTTTT
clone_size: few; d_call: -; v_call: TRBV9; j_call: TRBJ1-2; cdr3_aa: CASSPEGGFGYTF; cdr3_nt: TGTGCCAGCAGCCCCGAGGGGGGATTTGGCTACACCTTC
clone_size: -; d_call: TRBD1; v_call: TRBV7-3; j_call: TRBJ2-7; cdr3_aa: CASSLGSGTGISEQYF; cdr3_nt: TGTGCCAGCAGCTTAGGCTCCGGGACAGGGATCTCCGAGCAGTACTTC
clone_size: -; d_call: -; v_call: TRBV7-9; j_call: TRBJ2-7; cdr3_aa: CASSPDIHEQYF; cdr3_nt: TGTGCCAGCAGCCCCGACATTCACGAGCAGTACTTC
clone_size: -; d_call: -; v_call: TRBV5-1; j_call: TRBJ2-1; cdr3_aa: CASSLRQTTYSYNEQFF; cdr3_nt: TGCGCCAGCAGCCTTAGACAGACCACTTACTCCTACAATGAGCAGTTCTTC
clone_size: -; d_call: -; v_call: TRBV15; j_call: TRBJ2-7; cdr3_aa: CATSREARGFSYEQYF; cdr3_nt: TGTGCCACCAGCAGAGAGGCAAGGGGGTTCTCCTACGAGCAGTACTTC
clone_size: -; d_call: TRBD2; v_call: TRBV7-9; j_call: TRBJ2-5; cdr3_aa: CASSPFTGLAGAETQYF; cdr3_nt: TGTGCCAGCAGCCCGTTTACGGGACTAGCGGGAGCAGAGACCCAGTACTTC
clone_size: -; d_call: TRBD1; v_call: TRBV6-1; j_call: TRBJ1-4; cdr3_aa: CASSEGRGQGKLFF; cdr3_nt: TGTGCCAGCAGTGAAGGAAGGGGGCAGGGAAAACTGTTTTTT
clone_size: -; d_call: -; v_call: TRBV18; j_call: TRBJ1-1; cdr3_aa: CASSGQDRGAFF; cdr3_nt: TGTGCCAGCTCAGGACAAGATAGGGGAGCTTTCTTT
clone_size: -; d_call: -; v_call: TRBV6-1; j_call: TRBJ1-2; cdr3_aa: CASSEVGEGYTF; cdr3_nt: TGTGCCAGCAGTGAAGTGGGGGAGGGCTACACCTTC
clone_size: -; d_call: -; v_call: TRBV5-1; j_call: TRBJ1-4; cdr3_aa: CASSLQGTNEKLFF; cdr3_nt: TGCGCCAGCAGCTTACAGGGTACTAATGAAAAACTGTTTTTT
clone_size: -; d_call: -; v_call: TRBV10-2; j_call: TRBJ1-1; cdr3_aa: CASRTGTKNTEAFF; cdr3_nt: TGCGCCAGCAGAACCGGGACAAAGAACACTGAAGCTTTCTTT
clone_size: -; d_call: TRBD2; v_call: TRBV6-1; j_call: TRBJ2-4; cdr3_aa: CASTVIAGESHIQYF; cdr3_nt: TGTGCCAGCACCGTAATAGCGGGAGAGTCACACATTCAGTACTTC
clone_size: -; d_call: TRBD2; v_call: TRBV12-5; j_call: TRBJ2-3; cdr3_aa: CASIAGGPWSTDTQYF; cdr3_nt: TGTGCTAGTATAGCGGGAGGGCCTTGGAGCACAGATACGCAGTATTTT
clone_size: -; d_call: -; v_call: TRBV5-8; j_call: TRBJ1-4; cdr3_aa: CASSPRAHEKLFF; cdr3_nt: TGTGCCAGCAGCCCCCGGGCCCATGAAAAACTGTTTTTT
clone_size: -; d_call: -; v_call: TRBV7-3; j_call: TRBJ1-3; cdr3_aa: CASSRGGSGNTIYF; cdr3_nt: TGTGCCAGCAGCCGAGGGGGCTCTGGAAACACCATATATTTT
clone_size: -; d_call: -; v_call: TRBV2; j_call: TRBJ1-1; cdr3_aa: CASSVKQGATEAFF; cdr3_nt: TGTGCCAGCAGTGTCAAGCAGGGTGCCACTGAAGCTTTCTTT
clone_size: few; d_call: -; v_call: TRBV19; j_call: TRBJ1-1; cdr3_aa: CASSTIDSNTEAFF; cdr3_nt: TGTGCCAGTAGTACGATTGACTCGAACACTGAAGCTTTCTTT
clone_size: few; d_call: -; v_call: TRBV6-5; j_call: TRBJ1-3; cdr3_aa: CASRTSGHSGNTIYF; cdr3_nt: TGTGCCAGCAGAACAAGCGGCCACTCTGGAAACACCATATATTTT
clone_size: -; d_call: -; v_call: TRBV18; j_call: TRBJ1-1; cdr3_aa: CASSPSQGTEAFF; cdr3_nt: TGTGCCAGCTCACCTTCACAGGGTACTGAAGCTTTCTTT
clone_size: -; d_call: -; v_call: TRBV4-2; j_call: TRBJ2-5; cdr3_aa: CASSQEMLASVETQYF; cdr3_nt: TGTGCCAGCAGCCAAGAGATGCTAGCTAGTGTCGAGACCCAGTACTTC
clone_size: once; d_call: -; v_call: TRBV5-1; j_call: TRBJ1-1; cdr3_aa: CASSLGGVGSEAFF; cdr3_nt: TGCGCCAGCAGCTTAGGGGGAGTCGGTAGTGAAGCTTTCTTT
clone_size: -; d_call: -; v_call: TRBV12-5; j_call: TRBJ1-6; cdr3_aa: CASGPPPGFNSPLHF; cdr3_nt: TGTGCTAGTGGTCCCCCCCCAGGTTTTAATTCACCCCTCCACTTT
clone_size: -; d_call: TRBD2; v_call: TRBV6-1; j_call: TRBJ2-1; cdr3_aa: CASSSSGRYNEQFF; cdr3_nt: TGTGCCAGCAGTTCTAGCGGGCGTTACAATGAGCAGTTCTTC
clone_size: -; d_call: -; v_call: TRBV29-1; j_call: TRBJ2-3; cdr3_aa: CSVEGNRDFWEGDTQYF; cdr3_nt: TGCAGCGTTGAAGGTAACCGGGACTTCTGGGAAGGAGATACGCAGTATTTT
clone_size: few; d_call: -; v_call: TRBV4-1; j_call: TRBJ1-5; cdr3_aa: CASSQGGIWSQPQHF; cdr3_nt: TGCGCCAGCAGCCAAGGCGGCATCTGGAGTCAGCCCCAGCATTTT
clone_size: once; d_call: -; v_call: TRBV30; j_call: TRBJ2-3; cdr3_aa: CAWSVFSFTDTQYF; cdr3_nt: TGTGCCTGGAGTGTGTTTTCTTTCACAGATACGCAGTATTTT
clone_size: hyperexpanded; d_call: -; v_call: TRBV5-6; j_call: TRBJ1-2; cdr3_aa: CASSFTSGARGGYTF; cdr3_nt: TGTGCCAGCAGCTTTACGTCCGGGGCGCGTGGAGGCTACACCTTC
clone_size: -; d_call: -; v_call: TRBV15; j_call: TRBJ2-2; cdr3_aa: CATSRDQRGELFF; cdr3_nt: TGTGCCACCAGCAGAGATCAACGCGGGGAGCTGTTTTTT
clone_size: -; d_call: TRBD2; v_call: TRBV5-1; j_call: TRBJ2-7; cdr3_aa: CASSPMGLAGGSLGIYEQYF; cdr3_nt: TGCGCCAGCAGCCCGATGGGACTAGCGGGAGGGTCGTTGGGGATTTACGAGCAGTACTTC
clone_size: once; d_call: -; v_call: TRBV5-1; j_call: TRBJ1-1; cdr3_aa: CASSPQLGNTEAFF; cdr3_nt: TGCGCCAGCAGCCCGCAACTCGGTAACACTGAAGCTTTCTTT
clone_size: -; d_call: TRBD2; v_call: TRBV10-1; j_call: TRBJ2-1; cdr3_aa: CASSDRRGGFGEQFF; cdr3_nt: TGCGCCAGCAGTGACCGTCGGGGGGGATTTGGTGAGCAGTTCTTC
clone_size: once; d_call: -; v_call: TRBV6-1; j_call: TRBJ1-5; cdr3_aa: CASSETISGNQPQHF; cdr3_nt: TGTGCCAGCAGTGAAACAATCTCTGGGAATCAGCCCCAGCATTTT
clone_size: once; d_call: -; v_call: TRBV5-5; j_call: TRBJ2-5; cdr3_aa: CASSPDPQETQYF; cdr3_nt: TGTGCCAGCAGCCCGGACCCACAAGAGACCCAGTACTTC
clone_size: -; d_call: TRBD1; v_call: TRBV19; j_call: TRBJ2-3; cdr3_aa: CASSIRQGGTDTQYF; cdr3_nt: TGTGCCAGTAGTATCAGACAGGGCGGCACAGATACGCAGTATTTT
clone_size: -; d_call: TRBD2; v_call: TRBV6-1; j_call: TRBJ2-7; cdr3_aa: CASRLAPYEQYF; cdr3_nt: TGTGCCAGCAGACTAGCGCCTTACGAGCAGTACTTC
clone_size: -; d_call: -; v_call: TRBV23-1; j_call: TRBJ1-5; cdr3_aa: CASSRTGSNQPQHF; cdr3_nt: TGCGCCAGCAGTCGTACTGGTAGCAATCAGCCCCAGCATTTT
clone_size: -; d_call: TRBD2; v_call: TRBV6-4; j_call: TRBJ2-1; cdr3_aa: CASSVGLAVEQFF; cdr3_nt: TGTGCCAGCAGTGTGGGACTAGCGGTTGAGCAGTTCTTC
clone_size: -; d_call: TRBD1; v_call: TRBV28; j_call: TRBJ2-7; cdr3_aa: CASSLTGTGGNEQYF; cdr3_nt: TGTGCCAGCAGTCTGACCGGGACAGGGGGTAACGAGCAGTACTTC
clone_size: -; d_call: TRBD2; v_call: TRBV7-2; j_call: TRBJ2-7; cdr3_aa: CASSANLAGVPYEQYF; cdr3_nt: TGTGCCAGCAGCGCCAATCTAGCGGGAGTACCGTACGAGCAGTACTTC